The 8 T cell receptor beta chains given below trace back to one sample, sequenced in a study of CD8 T cells in Susac syndrome. Random hexamers were used to reverse transcribe 0.5 to 1 ug of RNA. One entry per CDR3 protein results from TCRdb running MiXCR on the immunoSEQ multiplex PCR reads. The sample has fewer than 350,000 distinct CDR3 sequences; about 89% are singletons. Sequences were obtained from CD8+ T cells from PBMCs. These receptors originate from a human donor with multiple sclerosis.

The genes are TRBV19 and TRBJ2-1; D remains ambiguous. The V end lost 0 bases, the J end lost 6 bases, and 9 bases lay between the germline ends. The CDR3 consists of 14 residues. The germline gives CDR1 LNHDA, CDR2 SQIVND (reference sequence). CDR3 bases: TGTGCCAGTAGTATAGATTACGCGACCAATGAGCAGTTCTTC. Protein product: CASSIDYATNEQFF.

The V gene is TRBV25-1, the J gene TRBJ1-4; 7 nucleotides agree with TRBD1. The length of the CDR3 is 12 residues. CDR1 and CDR2 (germline): MGHDK, SYGVNS. The V and J ends lost 7 bases and 12 bases, in that order; junction bases with no gene match: 8. The CDR3: CASTKGTGELFF. In DNA form, the CDR3 reads TGTGCCAGCACTAAAGGTACAGGGGAACTGTTTTTT.

The chain combines TRBV29-1 with TRBJ2-7, with a weak D call TRBD2 (5 bases). Germline V lookup: CDR1 SQVTM, CDR2 ANQGSEA. The CDR3 contains 12 residues. Trimming pared 4 bases from V and 6 bases from J, leaving 13 bases between. The CDR3 sequence: CSVAYVEGEQYF. The DNA of the CDR3 is TGCAGCGTTGCGTATGTCGAGGGCGAGCAGTACTTC.

The gene calls are TRBV7-8 and TRBJ2-1; D tentatively reads TRBD1 or TRBD2 (5 bases each). V was shortened by 3 bases and J by 1 base, with 7 bases between the two germline ends. The CDR3 runs 14 residues. The germline CDR1 and CDR2 sequences are SGHVS and FQNEAQ. CDR3 residues: CASSFGTSYNEQFF. In DNA, the CDR3 is TGTGCCAGCAGCTTTGGGACGTCCTACAATGAGCAGTTCTTC. Full variable domain (remainder filled in from reference TRBV7-8 and TRBJ2-1): GAGVSQSPRYKVAKRGQDVALRCDPISGHVSLFWYQQALGQGPEFLTYFQNEAQLDKSGLPSDRFFAERPEGSVSTLKIQRTQQEDSAVYLCASSFGTSYNEQFFGPGTRLTVL.

The J gene is TRBJ2-6, the V gene TRBV27; no clear D gene. The germline V gene encodes CDR1 MNHEY and CDR2 SMNVEV (reference sequence). The CDR3 is 18 amino acids. Trimming left V 3 bases short and J 0 bases short, with 15 bases between. The chain's CDR3 is CASSLTPGSYSGANVLTF. The CDR3 DNA sequence: TGTGCCAGCAGTTTGACACCAGGATCATACTCTGGGGCCAACGTCCTGACTTTC. Filled out from reference TRBV27 and TRBJ2-6, the complete variable domain reads EAQVTQNPRYLITVTGKKLTVTCSQNMNHEYMSWYRQDPGLGLRQIYYSMNVEVTDKGDVPEGYKVSRKEKRNFPLILESPSPNQTSLYFCASSLTPGSYSGANVLTFGAGSRLTVL.

The genes are TRBV20-1 and TRBJ2-1; TRBD2 matches 8 bases. The trim removed 2 bases at V and 7 bases at J, leaving 10 bases unmatched. CDR3 size: 15 residues. Germline V lookup: CDR1 DFQATT, CDR2 SNEGSKA (reference sequence). The CDR3 DNA reads TGCAGTGCTAGATCTCCGGGAGGGCCTCGGAATGAGCAGTTCTTC. Protein sequence: CSARSPGGPRNEQFF.

This clonotype was recorded only once. This sequence joins TRBV29-1 and TRBJ2-3; 9 bases map to TRBD2. The CDR3 runs to 16 residues. The V and J ends lost 0 bases and 3 bases, in that order; junction bases with no gene match: 7. Per germline, CDR1 SQVTM and CDR2 ANQGSEA. The CDR3 nucleotides are TGCAGCGTTGAAGATCGCGGGCGGGGGGGAACAGATACGCAGTATTTT. As protein: CSVEDRGRGGTDTQYF.

This chain connects TRBV4-1 to TRBJ1-1, with 8 bases fitting TRBD1. The CDR3 length is 16 residues. Germline lookup yields CDR1 MGHRA and CDR2 YSYEKL. The ends lost 5 bases at V and 6 bases at J; junction bases unmatched: 14. This CDR3 is CASSDGKGQGGSEAFF. The CDR3, as DNA: TGCGCCAGCAGCGACGGAAAAGGACAGGGAGGATCTGAAGCTTTCTTT.